A selection of T cell receptor beta chains follows, all from one sample in a study of T cell responses to AZD1222 COVID-19 vaccine. Method: immunoSEQ multiplex PCR; TCRdb's copy keeps in-frame clones and lacks some. Of 65,000 to 100,000 clones in the sample, more than 70% are singletons; the top ten hold 6.9%. The input for sequencing was peripheral blood, taken 28 days after the second AZD1222 dose. The receptors originated from an adult who received the AZD1222 COVID-19 vaccine. The CDR3 runs from the conserved cysteine through the conserved F or W. The D gene is left open where the match is weak. Size is omitted from some rows. Given values are once, few, many or a class for expanded clones.

J: TRBJ2-2; size: -; D: TRBD2; V: TRBV9; CDR3: CASSGGTRAGELFF; DNA: TGTGCCAGCAGCGGGGGGACTAGGGCCGGGGAGCTGTTTTTT
J: TRBJ1-2; size: -; D: TRBD1; V: TRBV27; CDR3: CASSLAVSGGSYTF; DNA: TGTGCCAGCAGTTTAGCGGTTTCAGGGGGTAGCTACACCTTC
J: TRBJ2-7; size: -; D: TRBD2; V: TRBV6-1; CDR3: CASSERSSGSFEQYF; DNA: TGTGCCAGCAGTGAAAGGTCTAGCGGGAGTTTCGAGCAGTACTTC
J: TRBJ2-7; size: few; D: -; V: TRBV11-3; CDR3: CASSLGTPVYEQYF; DNA: TGTGCCAGCAGCTTAGGGACCCCAGTCTACGAGCAGTACTTC
J: TRBJ1-1; size: -; D: -; V: TRBV13; CDR3: CASSLNRNTEAFF; DNA: TGTGCCAGCAGCTTAAATAGGAACACTGAAGCTTTCTTT
J: TRBJ1-5; size: once; D: -; V: TRBV6-5; CDR3: CASSYGGDRQPQHF; DNA: TGTGCCAGCAGTTACGGGGGAGATAGGCAGCCCCAGCATTTT
J: TRBJ1-1; size: -; D: -; V: TRBV6-5; CDR3: CASIQGRETYTEAFF; DNA: TGTGCCAGCATTCAGGGGCGGGAGACTTACACTGAAGCTTTCTTT
J: TRBJ1-1; size: -; D: -; V: TRBV28; CDR3: CASTLTGNTEAFF; DNA: TGTGCCAGCACCTTGACAGGGAACACTGAAGCTTTCTTT
J: TRBJ2-7; size: once; D: -; V: TRBV2; CDR3: CASSPLAGTHEQYF; DNA: TGTGCCAGCAGTCCTCTCGCGGGAACCCACGAGCAGTACTTC
J: TRBJ2-7; size: -; D: TRBD2; V: TRBV9; CDR3: CASSVGGGRGIYEQYF; DNA: TGTGCCAGCAGCGTAGGTGGCGGGAGGGGGATTTACGAGCAGTACTTC
J: TRBJ2-1; size: -; D: -; V: TRBV5-5; CDR3: CASSLSESMADEQFF; DNA: TGTGCCAGCAGCTTATCAGAGAGTATGGCGGATGAGCAGTTCTTC
J: TRBJ2-7; size: -; D: -; V: TRBV7-9; CDR3: CASSLVVPGPYEQYF; DNA: TGTGCCAGCAGCTTAGTAGTTCCGGGCCCCTACGAGCAGTACTTC